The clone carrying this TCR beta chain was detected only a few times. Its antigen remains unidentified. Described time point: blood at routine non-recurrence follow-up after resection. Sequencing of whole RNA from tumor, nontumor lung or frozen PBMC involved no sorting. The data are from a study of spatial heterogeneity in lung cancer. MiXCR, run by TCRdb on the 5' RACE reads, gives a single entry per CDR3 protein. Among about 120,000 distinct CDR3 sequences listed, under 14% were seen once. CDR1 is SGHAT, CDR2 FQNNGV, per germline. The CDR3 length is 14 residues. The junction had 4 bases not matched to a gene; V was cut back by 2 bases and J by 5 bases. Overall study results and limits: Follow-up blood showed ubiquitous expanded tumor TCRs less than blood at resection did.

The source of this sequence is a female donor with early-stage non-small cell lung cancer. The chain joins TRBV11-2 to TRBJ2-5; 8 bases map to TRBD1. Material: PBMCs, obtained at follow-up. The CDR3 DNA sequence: TGTGCCAGCAGCTTACAGGGGGCGTTCGAGACCCAGTACTTC. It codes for CASSLQGAFETQYF.